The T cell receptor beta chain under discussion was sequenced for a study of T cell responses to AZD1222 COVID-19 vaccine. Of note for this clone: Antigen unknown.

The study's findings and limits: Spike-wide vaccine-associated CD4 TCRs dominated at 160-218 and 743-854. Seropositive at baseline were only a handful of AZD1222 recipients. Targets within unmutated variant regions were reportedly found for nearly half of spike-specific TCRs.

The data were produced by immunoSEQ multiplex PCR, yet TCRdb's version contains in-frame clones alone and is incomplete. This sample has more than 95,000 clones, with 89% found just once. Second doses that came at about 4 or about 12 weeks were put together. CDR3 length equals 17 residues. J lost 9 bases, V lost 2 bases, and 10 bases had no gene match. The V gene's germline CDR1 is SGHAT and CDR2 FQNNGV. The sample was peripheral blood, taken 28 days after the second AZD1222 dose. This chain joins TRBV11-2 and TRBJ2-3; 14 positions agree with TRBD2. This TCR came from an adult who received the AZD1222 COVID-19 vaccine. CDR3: CASSLNPRLAGGQTQYF. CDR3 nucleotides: TGTGCCAGCAGCTTAAACCCCCGACTAGCGGGAGGGCAAACGCAGTATTTT.